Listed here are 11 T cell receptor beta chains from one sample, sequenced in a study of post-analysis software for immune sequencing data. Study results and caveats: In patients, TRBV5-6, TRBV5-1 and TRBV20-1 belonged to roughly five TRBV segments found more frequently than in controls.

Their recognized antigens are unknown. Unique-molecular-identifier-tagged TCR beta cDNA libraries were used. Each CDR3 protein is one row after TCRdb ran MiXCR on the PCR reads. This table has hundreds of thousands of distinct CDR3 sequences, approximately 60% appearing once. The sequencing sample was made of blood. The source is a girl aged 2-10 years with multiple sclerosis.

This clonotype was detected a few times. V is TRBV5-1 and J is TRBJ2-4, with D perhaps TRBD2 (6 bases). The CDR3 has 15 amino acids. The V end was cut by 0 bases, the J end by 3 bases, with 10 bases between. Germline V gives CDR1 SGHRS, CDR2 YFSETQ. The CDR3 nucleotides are TGCGCCAGCAGCTTGGTCGGAGCGGGCAAAAACATTCAGTACTTC. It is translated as CASSLVGAGKNIQYF. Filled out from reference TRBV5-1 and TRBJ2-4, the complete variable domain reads KAGVTQTPRYLIKTRGQQVTLSCSPISGHRSVSWYQQTPGQGLQFLFEYFSETQRNKGNFPGRFSGRQFSNSRSEMNVSTLELGDSALYLCASSLVGAGKNIQYFGAGTRLSVL.

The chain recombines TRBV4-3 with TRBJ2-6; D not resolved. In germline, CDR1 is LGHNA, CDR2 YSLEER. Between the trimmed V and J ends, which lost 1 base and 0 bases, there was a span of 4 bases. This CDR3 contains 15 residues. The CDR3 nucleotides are TGCGCCAGCAGCCAAGTTGTCTCTGGGGCCAACGTCCTGACTTTC. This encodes CASSQVVSGANVLTF.

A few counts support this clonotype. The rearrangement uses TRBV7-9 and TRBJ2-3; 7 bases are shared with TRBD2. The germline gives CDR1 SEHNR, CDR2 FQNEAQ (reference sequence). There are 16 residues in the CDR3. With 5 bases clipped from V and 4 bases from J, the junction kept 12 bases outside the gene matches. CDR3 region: CASSPTGGSRADTQYF. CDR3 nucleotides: TGTGCCAGCAGCCCGACCGGCGGGAGTCGCGCAGATACGCAGTATTTT.

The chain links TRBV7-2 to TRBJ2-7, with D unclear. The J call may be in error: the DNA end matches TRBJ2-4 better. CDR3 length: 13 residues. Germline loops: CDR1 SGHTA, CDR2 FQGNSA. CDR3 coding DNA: TGTGCCAGCAGCTTTAGAGACCCAAACATTCAGTACTTC. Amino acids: CASSFRDPNIQYF.

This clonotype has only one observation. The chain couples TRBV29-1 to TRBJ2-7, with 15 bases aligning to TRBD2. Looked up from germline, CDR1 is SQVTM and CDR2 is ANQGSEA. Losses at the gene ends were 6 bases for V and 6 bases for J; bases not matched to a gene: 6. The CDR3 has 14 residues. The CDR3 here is CSVIGLAGGPEQYF. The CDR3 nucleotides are TGCAGCGTCATAGGACTAGCGGGAGGGCCCGAGCAGTACTTC.

The CDR3 sequence is CAISESGQGGETQYF. Written as DNA, the CDR3 is TGTGCCATCAGTGAGTCGGGCCAGGGGGGAGAGACCCAGTACTTC. The gene calls are TRBV10-3 and TRBJ2-5; D possibly corresponds to TRBD1 (7 bases). In germline, CDR1 is ENHRY, CDR2 SYGVKD. Between the trimmed V and J ends, which lost 0 bases and 4 bases, there was a span of 12 bases. The CDR3 length is 15 residues.

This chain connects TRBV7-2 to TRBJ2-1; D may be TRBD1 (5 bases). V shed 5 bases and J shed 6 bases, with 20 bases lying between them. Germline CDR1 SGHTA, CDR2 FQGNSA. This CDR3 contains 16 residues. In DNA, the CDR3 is TGTGCCAGCAGCCCCCATCTCCAGACAGCGATCAATGAGCAGTTCTTC. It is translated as CASSPHLQTAINEQFF. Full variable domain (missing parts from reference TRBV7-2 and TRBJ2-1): GAGVSQSPSNKVTEKGKDVELRCDPISGHTALYWYRQSLGQGLEFLIYFQGNSAPDKSGLPSDRFSAERTGGSVSTLTIQRTQQEDSAVYLCASSPHLQTAINEQFFGPGTRLTVL.

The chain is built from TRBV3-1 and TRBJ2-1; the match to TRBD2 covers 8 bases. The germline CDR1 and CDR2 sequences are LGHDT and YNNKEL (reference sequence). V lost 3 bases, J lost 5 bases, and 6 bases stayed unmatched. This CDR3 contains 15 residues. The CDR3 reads CASSQTAGGDNEQFF. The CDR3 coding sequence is TGTGCCAGCAGCCAGACGGCGGGGGGAGACAATGAGCAGTTCTTC.

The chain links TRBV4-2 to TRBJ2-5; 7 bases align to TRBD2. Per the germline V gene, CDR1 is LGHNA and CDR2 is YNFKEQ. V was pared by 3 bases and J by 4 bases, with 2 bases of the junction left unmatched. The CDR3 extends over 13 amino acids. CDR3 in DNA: TGTGCCAGCAGCCATAGGGAGGGAGAGACCCAGTACTTC. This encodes CASSHREGETQYF.

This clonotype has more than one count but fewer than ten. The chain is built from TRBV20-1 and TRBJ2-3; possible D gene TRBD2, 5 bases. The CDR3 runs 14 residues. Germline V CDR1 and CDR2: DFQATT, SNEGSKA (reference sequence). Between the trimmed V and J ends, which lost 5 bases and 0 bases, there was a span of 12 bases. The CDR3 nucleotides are TGCAGTGCTTACTCCGGAGGTAGCACAGATACGCAGTATTTT. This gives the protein CSAYSGGSTDTQYF.

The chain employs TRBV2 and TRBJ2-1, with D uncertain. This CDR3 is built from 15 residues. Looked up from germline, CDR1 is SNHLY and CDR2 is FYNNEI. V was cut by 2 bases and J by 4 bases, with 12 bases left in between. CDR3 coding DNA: TGTGCCAGCAGTGAAACCCTCCCTAGATACAATGAGCAGTTCTTC. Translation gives CASSETLPRYNEQFF.